The subject of this entry is one T cell receptor (beta chain). This record belongs to a study of blood T cell repertoires in COVID-19. Whole-study context: The United States, Italy and Spain supplied acute and convalescent COVID-19 samples. Sample material is recorded as cDNA or gDNA derived from T cells, B-cell-depleted T cells, or PBMCs.

Original data processing: Reference gene primer amplification in the assay estimated nucleated cell counts. Method: immunoSEQ multiplex PCR; TCRdb's copy keeps in-frame clones and lacks some. The DNA gave D and trimming, while V, J and clone size come from that table. Of tens of thousands of clones listed, 89% are singletons. Germline V gene lookup returns CDR1 MNHNS and CDR2 SASEGT. The V end was cut by 2 bases, the J end by 3 bases, with 10 bases between. This CDR3 comprises 14 residues. This chain links TRBV6-1 with TRBJ1-1; D not resolved. Sequenced material: peripheral blood. This sequence was found in a woman in her seventies with acute or convalescent COVID-19. The CDR3 bases are TGTGCCAGCAGTGAAACGAGGAGAGACACTGAAGCTTTCTTT. This encodes CASSETRRDTEAFF.